What follows are 31 T cell receptor beta chains derived from one specimen sequenced in a study of shared clonotypes between healthy human individuals. Data came from immunoSEQ multiplex PCR; TCRdb stores just in-frame clones and leaves some out. Of hundreds of thousands of clones in the sample, about 76% were seen once. Material: PBMCs. Receptors were obtained from a woman between 40 and 50 years old in good health. Some clones in this sample may be carry-over from other donors' samples.

This sequence joins TRBV5-1 and TRBJ2-1, with TRBD1 identical over 8 bases. V lost 1 base and J lost 2; bases outside the gene matches: 20. Per the germline V gene, CDR1 is SGHRS and CDR2 is YFSETQ. The CDR3 has 21 residues. CDR3 sequence: CASSLTTGTGSLEWTYNEQFF. CDR3 bases: TGCGCCAGCAGCTTGACAACCGGGACAGGTTCTCTTGAGTGGACCTACAATGAGCAGTTCTTC.

Worth noting for this clone: Other DNA sequences within the sample encode an identical CDR3. The V and J genes are TRBV9 and TRBJ1-4; D not resolved. The V end was cut by 0 bases, the J end by 5 bases, with 5 bases between. Germline CDR1 and CDR2: SGDLS and YYNGEE. This CDR3 is built from 13 residues. DNA of the CDR3: TGTGCCAGCAGCGTAGGTCCAAATGAAAAACTGTTTTTT. Translating it yields CASSVGPNEKLFF.

The gene calls are TRBV28 and TRBJ2-1; TRBD2 might be the D (5 bases). CDR1 MDHEN and CDR2 SYDVKM come from the germline V gene. Trimming shortened V by 5 bases and J by 7 bases, and 15 bases separated the two germline ends. CDR3 length: 14 residues. This CDR3 reads CASSDANGVNEQFF. The CDR3 DNA follows: TGTGCCAGCAGTGACGCAAACGGGGTGAATGAGCAGTTCTTC.

The CDR3, as DNA: TGTGCCAGCAGCTGGGGGTCTGGCATCATGAACACTGAAGCTTTCTTT. It specifies CASSWGSGIMNTEAFF. The rearrangement links TRBV5-4 to TRBJ1-1, with D possibly TRBD1 on 5 matching bases. CDR1 is SGHNT, CDR2 YYREEE, per germline (reference sequence). The CDR3 is 16 amino acids. V was pared by 3 bases and J by 0 bases, with 15 bases between. Full variable domain (remainder filled in from reference TRBV5-4 and TRBJ1-1): ETGVTQSPTHLIKTRGQQVTLRCSSQSGHNTVSWYQQALGQGPQFIFQYYREEENGRGNFPPRFSGLQFPNYSSELNVNALELDDSALYLCASSWGSGIMNTEAFFGQGTRLTVV.

The chain has TRBV28 and TRBJ1-2, with D possibly TRBD1 on 5 matching bases. CDR1 is MDHEN and CDR2 is SYDVKM in the germline V gene. V shed 1 base and J shed 6 bases, with 6 bases lying between them. This CDR3 has 12 amino acids. CDR3 DNA sequence: TGTGCCAGCAGTTTATCCAGGGATGGCTACACCTTC. Translating gives CASSLSRDGYTF.

The table lists this clone with a count of one. The chain links TRBV11-1 to TRBJ2-5, with D maybe TRBD1 (5 bases). The J call may be incorrect, as the DNA end agrees better with TRBJ2-7. CDR3 size: 13 residues. Germline V gene lookup returns CDR1 SGHAT and CDR2 FQDESV (reference sequence). The CDR3: CASSVGRAYEQYF. CDR3 nucleotides: TGTGCCAGCAGCGTGGGCAGGGCCTACGAGCAGTACTTC.

The J gene is TRBJ1-2, the V gene TRBV28, with 11 bases lining up with TRBD1. The CDR3 consists of 15 residues. Germline V CDR1 and CDR2: MDHEN, SYDVKM. Trimming cost V 7 bases and J 8 bases; bases outside gene matches: 12. This CDR3 reads CASTPVPGQGGGYTF. The CDR3 coding sequence is TGTGCCAGCACCCCTGTGCCGGGACAGGGGGGCGGCTACACCTTC.

The chain is built from TRBV4-1 and TRBJ2-7; D not resolved. Germline loops: CDR1 MGHRA, CDR2 YSYEKL. There are 16 residues in the CDR3. The V and J ends lost 1 base and 2 bases respectively, with 15 bases between them. Here the CDR3 DNA reads TGCGCCAGCAGCCAAGTCGGGCCCTTTGTTGCCTACGAGCAGTACTTC. Translated, it gives CASSQVGPFVAYEQYF.

This clone has just one count. This sequence joins TRBV29-1 and TRBJ2-7; D is unclear. The CDR3 contains 13 residues. Germline CDR1 reads SQVTM; CDR2 reads ANQGSEA. Trimming left V 7 bases short and J 0 bases short, with 13 bases between. CDR3 residues: CSAGFASSYEQYF. CDR3 nucleotide sequence: TGCAGCGCCGGTTTTGCAAGCTCCTACGAGCAGTACTTC.

This clone was recorded at least ten times. The CDR3 DNA follows: TGTGCCAGCAGTGAATCACAGACTAGCGGATACAATGAGCAGTTCTTC. It yields the protein CASSESQTSGYNEQFF. The J gene is TRBJ2-1, the V gene TRBV2, with 9 positions matching TRBD2. V was pared by 2 bases and J by 4 bases, with 6 bases of the junction left unmatched. CDR1 SNHLY and CDR2 FYNNEI come from the germline V gene. CDR3 length equals 16 residues.

The genes are TRBV18 and TRBJ2-7, with a weak D call TRBD1 (5 bases). The CDR3 totals 12 residues. Trimming took off 2 bases at V and 7 bases at J, with 9 bases between the two ends. The germline V gene encodes CDR1 KGHSH and CDR2 LQKENI. The CDR3 loop reads CASSPGAGEQYF. The CDR3 nucleotides are TGTGCCAGCTCACCAGGGGCCGGGGAGCAGTACTTC.

This clone came up a few times. Distinct nucleotide sequences in the sample also encode this CDR3. The chain combines TRBV28 with TRBJ1-1; TRBD1 might be the D (5 bases). The CDR3 extends over 11 amino acids. The germline gives CDR1 MDHEN, CDR2 SYDVKM. Trimming took 6 bases from V and 5 from J, leaving 7 bases between them. For the CDR3, the DNA is TGTGCCAGCAGGGAGGGGACTGAAGCTTTCTTT. Residues: CASREGTEAFF.

This clone turned up a few times. The chain is built from TRBV2 and TRBJ2-7; TRBD2 matches at 7 bases. The CDR3 covers 14 residues. Germline V gene lookup returns CDR1 SNHLY and CDR2 FYNNEI. V lost 2 bases to trimming and J lost 6 bases; unmatched junction nucleotides: 7. The CDR3: CASSEWEGEAEQYF. CDR3 DNA sequence: TGTGCCAGCAGTGAATGGGAGGGAGAGGCCGAGCAGTACTTC. Full variable domain (remainder filled in from reference TRBV2 and TRBJ2-7): EPEVTQTPSHQVTQMGQEVILRCVPISNHLYFYWYRQILGQKVEFLVSFYNNEISEKSEIFDDQFSVERPDGSNFTLKIRSTKLEDSAMYFCASSEWEGEAEQYFGPGTRLTVT.

This chain joins TRBV28 and TRBJ1-3; tentatively, D is TRBD1 (6 bases). This CDR3 spans 13 amino acids. Between the trimmed V and J ends, which lost 11 bases and 0 bases, there was a span of 11 bases. Germline assignment: CDR1 MDHEN and CDR2 SYDVKM. The DNA of the CDR3 is TGTGCCCACGGACAGACCTCTGGAAACACCATATATTTT. Its translation is CAHGQTSGNTIYF.

The chain couples TRBV28 to TRBJ1-4, with 9 bases matching TRBD1. The germline V gene has CDR1 MDHEN and CDR2 SYDVKM. This CDR3 is built from 15 residues. After removal of 5 bases from V and 8 bases from J, the junction contained 9 bases not matched to a gene. CDR3 sequence reads: CASSPDRGTVEKLFF. For the CDR3, the DNA is TGTGCCAGCAGTCCTGACAGGGGGACGGTAGAAAAACTGTTTTTT. The complete variable domain, with remaining parts taken from reference TRBV28 and TRBJ1-4, reads DVKVTQSSRYLVKRTGEKVFLECVQDMDHENMFWYRQDPGLGLRLIYFSYDVKMKEKGDIPEGYSVSREKKERFSLILESASTNQTSMYLCASSPDRGTVEKLFFGSGTQLSVL.

This chain uses TRBV7-6 with TRBJ2-3; TRBD1 matches 7 bases. V shed 5 bases, J shed 3 bases, and the junction held 2 bases outside the gene matches. The CDR3 runs to 13 residues. CDR1 is SGHVS and CDR2 is FNYEAQ in the germline V gene. CDR3 in amino acids: CASSRTGTDTQYF. As DNA, the CDR3 is TGTGCCAGCAGCCGGACAGGAACAGATACGCAGTATTTT.

The V and J genes are TRBV7-9 and TRBJ2-5; 9 bases map to TRBD1. Germline V gene lookup returns CDR1 SEHNR and CDR2 FQNEAQ (reference sequence). CDR3 length equals 14 residues. V was clipped by 0 bases and J by 5 bases; unmatched bases: 1. CDR3: CASSLATGGETQYF. The CDR3 DNA sequence: TGTGCCAGCAGCTTAGCGACAGGGGGTGAGACCCAGTACTTC. Combining the CDR3 with reference TRBV7-9 and TRBJ2-5 gives the whole variable domain DTGVSQNPRHKITKRGQNVTFRCDPISEHNRLYWYRQTLGQGPEFLTYFQNEAQLEKSRLLSDRFSAERPKGSFSTLEIQRTEQGDSAMYLCASSLATGGETQYFGPGTRLLVL.

The V call is TRBV23-1, the J call TRBJ2-5; a possible D gene is TRBD2 (7 bases). TRBV23-1 is placed among ORFs of uncertain function. The CDR3 length is 16 residues. Trimming left V 0 bases short and J 1 base short, with 12 bases between. The CDR3 DNA is TGCGCCAGCAGTCAATCAGGGGGGAGGGTCCAAGAGACCCAGTACTTC. It translates to CASSQSGGRVQETQYF.

This rearrangement joins TRBV28 to TRBJ1-2, with 11 nucleotides matching TRBD1. The trim removed 4 bases at V and 4 bases at J, leaving 5 bases unmatched. The germline gives CDR1 MDHEN, CDR2 SYDVKM. This CDR3 spans 15 amino acids. This CDR3 is CASSWGTGGFYGYTF. The CDR3 DNA follows: TGTGCCAGCAGTTGGGGGACAGGGGGTTTCTATGGCTACACCTTC.

The J gene is TRBJ2-4, the V gene TRBV27, with 10 nucleotides matching TRBD2. The CDR3 totals 14 residues. V shed 5 bases and J 9 bases; nucleotides not matched to a gene: 7. The V gene's germline CDR1 is MNHEY and CDR2 SMNVEV (reference sequence). The CDR3 spells CASSPGLAVGIQYF. The CDR3 DNA is TGTGCCAGCAGTCCCGGACTAGCGGTTGGCATTCAGTACTTC.

The rearrangement uses TRBV5-1 and TRBJ2-5; 9 nucleotides match TRBD1. This CDR3 is 15 amino acids long. V lost 2 bases to trimming and J lost 1 base; unmatched junction nucleotides: 3. Germline CDR1 is SGHRS and CDR2 is YFSETQ. This CDR3 is CASSLQGAIQETQYF. DNA for the CDR3: TGCGCCAGCAGCTTACAGGGGGCGATCCAAGAGACCCAGTACTTC.

V and J are TRBV5-1 and TRBJ1-1; TRBD1 matches at 8 bases. Germline V gives CDR1 SGHRS, CDR2 YFSETQ. Trimming removed 2 bases from V and 5 bases from J; junction bases left unmatched: 5. This CDR3 has 14 residues. In DNA form, the CDR3 reads TGCGCCAGCAGCTTTACAGGGGGTGGAACTGAAGCTTTCTTT. Its protein is CASSFTGGGTEAFF.

V and J are TRBV7-9 and TRBJ2-2; 10 bases fit TRBD2. This CDR3 has 17 amino acids. Germline V gene lookup returns CDR1 SEHNR and CDR2 FQNEAQ (reference sequence). V was pared by 4 bases and J by 2 bases, with 7 bases of the junction left unmatched. Here the CDR3 DNA reads TGTGCCAGCAGCTCACCCCTAGCGGGAGTCAACACCGGGGAGCTGTTTTTT. Translation gives CASSSPLAGVNTGELFF.

The chain combines TRBV6-4 with TRBJ2-2; a weak D match, TRBD1 (5 bases). Germline V gene data show CDR1 as MRHNA and CDR2 as SNTAGT. This CDR3 has 14 residues. With 6 bases removed from V and 6 bases from J, the gap between germline ends came to 14 bases. CDR3 sequence: CASSRAMASGELFF. Here the CDR3 DNA reads TGTGCCAGCAGCAGGGCCATGGCTTCCGGGGAGCTGTTTTTT.

On this clone itself: Other nucleotide sequences from this sample produce the same CDR3. The genes are TRBV18 and TRBJ2-1; 8 bases are a match to TRBD1. The length of the CDR3 is 15 residues. Germline CDR1 and CDR2: KGHSH and LQKENI. Trimming cost V 3 bases and J 4 bases; bases outside gene matches: 5. CDR3 protein: CASSPGTGAYNEQFF. CDR3 DNA: TGTGCCAGCTCACCCGGGACAGGAGCTTACAATGAGCAGTTCTTC.

The rearrangement uses TRBV10-3 and TRBJ2-2; D unresolved. This CDR3 is built from 11 residues. The germline CDR1 and CDR2 sequences are ENHRY and SYGVKD. Trimming shortened V by 7 bases and J by 4 bases, and 4 bases separated the two germline ends. The CDR3 sequence is CAITSTGELFF. In DNA form, the CDR3 reads TGTGCCATCACTAGCACCGGGGAGCTGTTTTTT.

This clone was observed a few times. V is TRBV14 and J is TRBJ2-2; unclear D gene. Deletions cut 6 bases from V and 8 bases from J, with 13 bases between. The CDR3 is 13 residues long. The germline V gene has CDR1 SGHDN and CDR2 FVKESK. Here the CDR3 reads CASSATLWGELFF. The CDR3 DNA reads TGTGCCAGCAGTGCCACTCTGTGGGGGGAGCTGTTTTTT.

This sequence joins TRBV15 and TRBJ2-7; D is undetermined. The V gene's germline CDR1 is LNHNV and CDR2 YYDKDF (reference sequence). V was cut by 3 bases and J by 0 bases, with 3 bases left in between. This CDR3 has 12 amino acids. As DNA, the CDR3 is TGTGCCACCAGCAGGAGCTCCTACGAGCAGTACTTC. Translating it yields CATSRSSYEQYF.

The CDR3 loop reads CASSLVESTDTQYF. CDR3 nucleotide sequence: TGTGCCAGCAGCTTAGTTGAGAGTACAGATACGCAGTATTTT. This chain connects TRBV7-8 to TRBJ2-3, with D uncertain. Germline CDR1 SGHVS, CDR2 FQNEAQ. The CDR3 covers 14 residues. With 1 base removed from V and 3 bases from J, the gap between germline ends came to 8 bases.

This chain joins TRBV5-1 and TRBJ1-1; D may be TRBD1 (6 bases). The V and J ends lost 4 bases and 1 base respectively, with 11 bases between them. The CDR3 covers 14 residues. Germline CDR1 reads SGHRS; CDR2 reads YFSETQ. The CDR3 reads CASSEGVGNTEAFF. Written as DNA, the CDR3 is TGCGCCAGCAGCGAGGGGGTTGGGAACACTGAAGCTTTCTTT.

The chain joins TRBV9 to TRBJ2-1, with D perhaps given as TRBD1 or TRBD2 (5 bases each). Germline lookup yields CDR1 SGDLS and CDR2 YYNGEE. The CDR3 has 14 residues. V lost 4 bases to trimming and J lost 10 bases, with 18 bases between them. CDR3 in amino acids: CASSTYEGRTEQFF. The CDR3 DNA reads TGTGCCAGCAGCACATATGAGGGACGGACGGAGCAGTTCTTC. The complete variable domain, with remaining parts taken from reference TRBV9 and TRBJ2-1, reads DSGVTQTPKHLITATGQRVTLRCSPRSGDLSVYWYQQSLDQGLQFLIQYYNGEERAKGNILERFSAQQFPDLHSELNLSSLELGDSALYFCASSTYEGRTEQFFGPGTRLTVL.